The T cell receptor beta chain under discussion was sequenced for a study of blood T cell repertoires in COVID-19. Per the germline V gene, CDR1 is SGHNT and CDR2 is YENEEA. The CDR3 covers 14 residues. Trimming cost V 5 bases and J 5 bases, with 12 bases left between them. Data came from immunoSEQ multiplex PCR; TCRdb stores just in-frame clones and leaves some out. The sample has about 230,000 clones; 70% to 90% are singletons. The sequenced material came from PBMCs or T cells enriched from blood (not recorded which). This clonotype was sampled from a middle-aged woman with acute COVID-19. The V call is TRBV11-3, the J call TRBJ2-2; D is perhaps TRBD2 (5 bases). CDR3 amino acids: CASSPRRLTGELFF. The DNA of the CDR3 is TGTGCCAGCAGCCCCCGGAGGCTGACCGGGGAGCTGTTTTTT.